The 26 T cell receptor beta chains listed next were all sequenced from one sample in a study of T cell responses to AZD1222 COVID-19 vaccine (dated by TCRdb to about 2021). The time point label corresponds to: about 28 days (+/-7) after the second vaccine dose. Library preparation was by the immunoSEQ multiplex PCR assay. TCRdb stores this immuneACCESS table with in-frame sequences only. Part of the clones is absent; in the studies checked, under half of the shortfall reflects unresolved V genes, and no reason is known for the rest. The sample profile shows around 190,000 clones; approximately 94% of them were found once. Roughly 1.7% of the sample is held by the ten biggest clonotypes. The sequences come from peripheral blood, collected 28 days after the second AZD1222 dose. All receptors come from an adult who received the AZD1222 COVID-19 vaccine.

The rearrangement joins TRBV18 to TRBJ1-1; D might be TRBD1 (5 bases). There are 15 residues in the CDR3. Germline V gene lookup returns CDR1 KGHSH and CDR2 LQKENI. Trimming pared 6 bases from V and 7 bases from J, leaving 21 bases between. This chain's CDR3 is CASSLRREGRHEAFF. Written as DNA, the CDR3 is TGTGCCAGCTCCCTCAGGAGAGAGGGGCGGCATGAAGCTTTCTTT. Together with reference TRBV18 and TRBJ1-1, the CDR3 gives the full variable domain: NAGVMQNPRHLVRRRGQEARLRCSPMKGHSHVYWYRQLPEEGLKFMVYLQKENIIDESGMPKERFSAEFPKEGPSILRIQQVVRGDSAAYFCASSLRREGRHEAFFGQGTRLTVV.

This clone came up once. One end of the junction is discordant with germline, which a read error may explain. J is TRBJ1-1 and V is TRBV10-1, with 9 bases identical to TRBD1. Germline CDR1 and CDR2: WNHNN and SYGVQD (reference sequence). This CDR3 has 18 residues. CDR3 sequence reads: CASREYRGRRDLNTEAFF. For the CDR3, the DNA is TGCGCCAGCAGAGAGTACAGGGGGCGCCGGGATCTGAACACTGAAGCTTTCTTT.

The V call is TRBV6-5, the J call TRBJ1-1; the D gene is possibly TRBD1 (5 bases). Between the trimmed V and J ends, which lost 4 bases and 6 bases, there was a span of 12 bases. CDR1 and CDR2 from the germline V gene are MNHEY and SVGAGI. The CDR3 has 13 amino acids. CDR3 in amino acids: CASSWDLRAEAFF. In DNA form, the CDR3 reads TGTGCCAGCAGTTGGGACCTACGGGCTGAAGCTTTCTTT.

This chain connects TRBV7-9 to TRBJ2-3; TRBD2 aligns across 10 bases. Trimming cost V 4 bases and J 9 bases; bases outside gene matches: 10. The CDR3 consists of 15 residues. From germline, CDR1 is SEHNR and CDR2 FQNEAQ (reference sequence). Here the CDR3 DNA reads TGTGCCAGCAGCTCGGGAAGCGGGGGGGTGGTAACGCAGTATTTT. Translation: CASSSGSGGVVTQYF. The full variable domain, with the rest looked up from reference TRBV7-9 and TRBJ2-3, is DTGVSQNPRHKITKRGQNVTFRCDPISEHNRLYWYRQTLGQGPEFLTYFQNEAQLEKSRLLSDRFSAERPKGSFSTLEIQRTEQGDSAMYLCASSSGSGGVVTQYFGPGTRLTVL.

CDR3 in DNA: TGTGCCAGCAGCTCCGCGAACACAGATACGCAGTATTTT. Its translation is CASSSANTDTQYF. The chain is built from TRBV5-4 and TRBJ2-3; D gene uncertain. Trimming cost V 3 bases and J 2 bases, with 7 bases left between them. The CDR3 has 13 amino acids. Germline V gene lookup returns CDR1 SGHNT and CDR2 YYREEE (reference sequence). Filled out from reference TRBV5-4 and TRBJ2-3, the complete variable domain reads ETGVTQSPTHLIKTRGQQVTLRCSSQSGHNTVSWYQQALGQGPQFIFQYYREEENGRGNFPPRFSGLQFPNYSSELNVNALELDDSALYLCASSSANTDTQYFGPGTRLTVL.

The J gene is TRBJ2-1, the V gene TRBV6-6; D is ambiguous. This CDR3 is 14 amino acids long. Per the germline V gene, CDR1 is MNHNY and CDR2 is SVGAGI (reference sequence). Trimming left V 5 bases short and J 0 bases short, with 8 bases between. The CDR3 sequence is CASSEMSSYNEQFF. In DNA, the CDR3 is TGTGCCAGCAGTGAGATGAGCTCCTACAATGAGCAGTTCTTC.

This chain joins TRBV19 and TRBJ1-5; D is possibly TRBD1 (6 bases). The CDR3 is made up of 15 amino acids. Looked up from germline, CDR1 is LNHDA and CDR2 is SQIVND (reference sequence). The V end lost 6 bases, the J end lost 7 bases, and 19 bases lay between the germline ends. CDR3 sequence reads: CASRSLGGAGQPQHF. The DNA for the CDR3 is TGTGCCAGTAGAAGTCTTGGGGGGGCGGGACAGCCCCAGCATTTT.

The CDR3 reads CASSSGTGYEQYF. DNA of the CDR3: TGTGCCAGCAGTTCCGGGACAGGCTACGAGCAGTACTTC. This sequence joins TRBV5-6 and TRBJ2-7; TRBD1 aligns across 8 bases. CDR1 is SGHDT and CDR2 is YYEEEE in the germline V gene. CDR3 length: 13 amino acids. V gave up 5 bases and J gave up 3 bases; unmatched junction bases: 4.

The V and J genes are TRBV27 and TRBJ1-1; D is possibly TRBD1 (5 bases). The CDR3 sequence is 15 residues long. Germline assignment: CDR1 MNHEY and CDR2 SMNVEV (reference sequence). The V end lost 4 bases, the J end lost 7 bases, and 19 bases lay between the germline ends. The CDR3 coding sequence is TGTGCCAGCAGTTCAAGTGGAGCGGGACGTCGTGAAGCTTTCTTT. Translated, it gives CASSSSGAGRREAFF.

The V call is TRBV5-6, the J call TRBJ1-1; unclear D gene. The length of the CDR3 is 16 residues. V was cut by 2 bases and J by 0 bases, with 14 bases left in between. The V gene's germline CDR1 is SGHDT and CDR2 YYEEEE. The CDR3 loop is CASSLTIGIMNTEAFF. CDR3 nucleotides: TGTGCCAGCAGCTTAACGATCGGGATTATGAACACTGAAGCTTTCTTT.

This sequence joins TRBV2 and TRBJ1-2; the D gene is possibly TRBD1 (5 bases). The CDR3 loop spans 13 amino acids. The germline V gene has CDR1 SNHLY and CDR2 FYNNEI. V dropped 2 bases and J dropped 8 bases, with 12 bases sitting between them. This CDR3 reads CASSERQGEGYTF. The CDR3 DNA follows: TGTGCCAGCAGTGAACGGCAGGGTGAGGGCTACACCTTC. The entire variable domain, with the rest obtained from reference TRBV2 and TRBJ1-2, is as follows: EPEVTQTPSHQVTQMGQEVILRCVPISNHLYFYWYRQILGQKVEFLVSFYNNEISEKSEIFDDQFSVERPDGSNFTLKIRSTKLEDSAMYFCASSERQGEGYTFGSGTRLTVV.

The CDR3 sequence is CATRTGGQTF. The CDR3 nucleotides read TGTGCCACTAGAACCGGGGGGCAGACCTTC. The chain carries TRBV6-5 and TRBJ1-2; TRBD1 might be the D (6 bases). Trimming removed 10 bases at V and 14 bases at J, with 17 bases between. Germline V gene lookup returns CDR1 MNHEY and CDR2 SVGAGI. This CDR3 region has 10 residues.

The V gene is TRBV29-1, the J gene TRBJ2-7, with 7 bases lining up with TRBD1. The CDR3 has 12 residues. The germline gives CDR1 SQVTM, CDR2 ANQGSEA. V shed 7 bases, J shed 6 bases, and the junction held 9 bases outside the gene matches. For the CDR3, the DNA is TGCAGCGCCGCGACAGGGAAGGGCGAGCAGTACTTC. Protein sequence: CSAATGKGEQYF.

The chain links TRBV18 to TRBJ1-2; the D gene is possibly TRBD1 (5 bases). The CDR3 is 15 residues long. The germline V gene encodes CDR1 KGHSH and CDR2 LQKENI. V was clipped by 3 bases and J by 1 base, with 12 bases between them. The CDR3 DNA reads TGTGCCAGCTCACCCCAAGGGGAGCGTAACTATGGCTACACCTTC. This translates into CASSPQGERNYGYTF.

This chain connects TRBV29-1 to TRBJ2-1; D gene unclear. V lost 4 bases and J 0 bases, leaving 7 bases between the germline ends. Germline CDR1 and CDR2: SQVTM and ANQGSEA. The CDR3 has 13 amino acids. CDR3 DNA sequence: TGCAGCGTTGGGCCAAGCTCCTACAATGAGCAGTTCTTC. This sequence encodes CSVGPSSYNEQFF.

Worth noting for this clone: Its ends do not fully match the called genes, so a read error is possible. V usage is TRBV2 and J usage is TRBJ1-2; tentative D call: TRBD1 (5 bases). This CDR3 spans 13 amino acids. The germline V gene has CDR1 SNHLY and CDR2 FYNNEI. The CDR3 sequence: CASSVLQVKWGDF. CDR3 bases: TGTGCCAGCAGTGTTTTACAGGTCAAGTGGGGGGACTTC.

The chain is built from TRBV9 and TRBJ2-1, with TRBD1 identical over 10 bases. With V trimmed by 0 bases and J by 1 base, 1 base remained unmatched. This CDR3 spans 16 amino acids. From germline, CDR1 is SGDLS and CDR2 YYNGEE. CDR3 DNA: TGTGCCAGCAGCGTAGGGACAGGGGGGTCCTACAATGAGCAGTTCTTC. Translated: CASSVGTGGSYNEQFF.

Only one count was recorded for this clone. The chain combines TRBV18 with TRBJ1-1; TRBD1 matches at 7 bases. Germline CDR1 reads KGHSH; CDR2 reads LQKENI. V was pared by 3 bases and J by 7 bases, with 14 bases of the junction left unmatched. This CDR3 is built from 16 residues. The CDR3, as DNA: TGTGCCAGCTCACCTGAGCGGGGGACAGTATTGTTTGAAGCTTTCTTT. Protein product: CASSPERGTVLFEAFF.

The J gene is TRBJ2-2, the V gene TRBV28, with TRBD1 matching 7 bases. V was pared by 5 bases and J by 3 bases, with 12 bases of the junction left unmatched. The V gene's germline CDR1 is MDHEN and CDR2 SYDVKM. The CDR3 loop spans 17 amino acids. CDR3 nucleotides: TGTGCCAGCAGTCTTGGTTGGGCAGGGGGAGACACCGGGGAGCTGTTTTTT. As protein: CASSLGWAGGDTGELFF.

CDR3 sequence: CASSPGLAGGGDTQYF. The CDR3 DNA follows: TGTGCCAGCTCACCGGGACTAGCGGGAGGCGGCGATACGCAGTATTTT. The V call is TRBV18, the J call TRBJ2-3, with TRBD2 identical over 15 bases. Germline V lookup: CDR1 KGHSH, CDR2 LQKENI. CDR3 length equals 16 residues. V shed 3 bases, J shed 6 bases, and the junction held 4 bases outside the gene matches. The full variable domain, with the rest looked up from reference TRBV18 and TRBJ2-3, is NAGVMQNPRHLVRRRGQEARLRCSPMKGHSHVYWYRQLPEEGLKFMVYLQKENIIDESGMPKERFSAEFPKEGPSILRIQQVVRGDSAAYFCASSPGLAGGGDTQYFGPGTRLTVL.

CDR3 sequence reads: CASSTRGPDTQYF. CDR3 bases: TGTGCCAGCAGTACGAGAGGGCCAGATACGCAGTATTTT. The chain couples TRBV2 to TRBJ2-3; tentatively, D is TRBD2 (5 bases). Deletions cut 5 bases from V and 4 bases from J, with 10 bases between. Germline CDR1 SNHLY, CDR2 FYNNEI. This CDR3 comprises 13 residues. Full variable domain (missing parts from reference TRBV2 and TRBJ2-3): EPEVTQTPSHQVTQMGQEVILRCVPISNHLYFYWYRQILGQKVEFLVSFYNNEISEKSEIFDDQFSVERPDGSNFTLKIRSTKLEDSAMYFCASSTRGPDTQYFGPGTRLTVL.

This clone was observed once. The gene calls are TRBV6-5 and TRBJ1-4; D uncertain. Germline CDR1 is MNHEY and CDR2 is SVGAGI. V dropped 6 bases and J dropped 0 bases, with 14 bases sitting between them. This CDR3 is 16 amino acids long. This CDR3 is CASSYDPRATNEKLFF. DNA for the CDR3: TGTGCCAGCAGCTACGACCCCCGTGCAACTAATGAAAAACTGTTTTTT.

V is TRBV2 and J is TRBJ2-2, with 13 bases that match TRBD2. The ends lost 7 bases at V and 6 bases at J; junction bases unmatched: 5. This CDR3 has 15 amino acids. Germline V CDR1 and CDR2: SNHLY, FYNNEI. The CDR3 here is CASTRTSGGAGELFF. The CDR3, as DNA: TGTGCCAGCACTAGGACTAGCGGGGGAGCCGGGGAGCTGTTTTTT.

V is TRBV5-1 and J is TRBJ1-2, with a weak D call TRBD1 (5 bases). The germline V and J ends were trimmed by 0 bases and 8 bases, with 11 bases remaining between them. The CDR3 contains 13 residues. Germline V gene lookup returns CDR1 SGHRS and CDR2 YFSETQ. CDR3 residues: CASSLATGPGYTF. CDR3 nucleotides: TGCGCCAGCAGCTTGGCAACAGGACCCGGCTACACCTTC.

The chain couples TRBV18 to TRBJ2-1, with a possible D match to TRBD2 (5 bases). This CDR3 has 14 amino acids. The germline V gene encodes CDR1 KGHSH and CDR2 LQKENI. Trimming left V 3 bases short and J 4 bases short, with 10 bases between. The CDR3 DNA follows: TGTGCCAGCTCACCCTCAGGACTGTACAATGAGCAGTTCTTC. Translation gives CASSPSGLYNEQFF.

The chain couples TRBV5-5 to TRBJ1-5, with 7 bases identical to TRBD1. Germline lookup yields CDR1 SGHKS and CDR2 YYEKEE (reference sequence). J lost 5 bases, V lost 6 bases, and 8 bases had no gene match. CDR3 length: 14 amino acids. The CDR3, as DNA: TGTGCCAGCATCCAACCGACAGGGTATCAGCCCCAGCATTTT. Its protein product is CASIQPTGYQPQHF.